This T cell receptor (beta chain) was recovered during a study of T cells after yellow fever vaccination. Study outcomes and limitations: The presence of abundant clonotypes contaminating from the bulk population was possible in FACS-sorted repertoires. Some clonotypes were seen in both the CD4 and the CD8 compartments. These made up a small share and likely arose from convergent recombination. Subsequent booster samples again held most clones from primary vaccination (96% CD4, about 90% CD8).

In making TCR cDNA, 5'RACE template switching added a universal primer site and UMIs to it. TCRdb reprocessed the 5' RACE reads with MiXCR, giving one entry per CDR3 protein. The top ten clones hold 20% to 25% of a sample with a few hundred thousand distinct CDR3 sequences, around 4.1% of them seen once. This clonotype was counted between two and nine times. The target antigen is unknown. V was pared by 0 bases and J by 6 bases, with 11 bases between. Germline values: CDR1 SGHVS, CDR2 FQNEAQ. This CDR3 region has 15 residues. This chain uses TRBV7-8 with TRBJ2-2; D may be TRBD2 (7 bases). The source is a man aged 18 to 35 who received the YFV17D yellow fever vaccine. Sequencing used PBMCs, obtained 5 days after the yellow fever booster vaccination. For the CDR3, the DNA is TGTGCCAGCAGCTTAGCCGGGGGGCGATCCGGGGAGCTGTTTTTT. Translated: CASSLAGGRSGELFF. The full variable domain, with the rest looked up from reference TRBV7-8 and TRBJ2-2, is GAGVSQSPRYKVAKRGQDVALRCDPISGHVSLFWYQQALGQGPEFLTYFQNEAQLDKSGLPSDRFFAERPEGSVSTLKIQRTQQEDSAVYLCASSLAGGRSGELFFGEGSRLTVL.